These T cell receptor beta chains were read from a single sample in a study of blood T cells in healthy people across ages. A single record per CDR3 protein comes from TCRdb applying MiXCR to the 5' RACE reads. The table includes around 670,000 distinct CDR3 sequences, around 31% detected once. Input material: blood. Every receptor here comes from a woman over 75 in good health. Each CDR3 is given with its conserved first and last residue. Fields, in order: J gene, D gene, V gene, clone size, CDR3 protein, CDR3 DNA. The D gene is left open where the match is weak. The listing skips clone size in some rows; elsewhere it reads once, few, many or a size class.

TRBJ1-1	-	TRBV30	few	CAWSDPDRNTEAFF	TGTGCCTGGAGTGACCCGGACAGGAACACTGAAGCTTTCTTT
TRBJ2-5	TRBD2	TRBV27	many	CASSFAGGEYQETQYF	TGTGCCAGCAGTTTTGCGGGGGGGGAGTACCAAGAGACCCAGTACTTC
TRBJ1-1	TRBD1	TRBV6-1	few	CASSEATGHRAFF	TGTGCCAGCAGTGAGGCGACAGGGCACAGAGCTTTCTTT
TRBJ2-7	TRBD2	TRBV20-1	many	CSAIPGTSGSYEQYF	TGCAGTGCTATCCCCGGGACTAGCGGTTCCTACGAGCAGTACTTC
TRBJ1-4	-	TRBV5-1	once	CASSLSRVVGEKPFF	TGCGCCAGCAGCTTGTCCAGGGTGGTAGGAGAAAAACCGTTTTTT
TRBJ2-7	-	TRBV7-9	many	CASSSNRNSGGQYF	TGTGCCAGCAGCTCTAACAGGAATTCAGGAGGGCAGTACTTC
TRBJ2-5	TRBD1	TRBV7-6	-	CASSDRQGKGETQYF	TGTGCCAGCAGCGACCGACAGGGTAAAGGAGAGACCCAGTACTTC
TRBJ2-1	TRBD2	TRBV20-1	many	CSARAGGADSYNEQFF	TGCAGTGCTAGGGCCGGGGGGGCTGATTCCTACAATGAGCAGTTCTTC
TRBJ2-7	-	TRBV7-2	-	CASSNNRAAYEQYF	TGTGCCAGCAGCAACAACAGGGCAGCCTACGAGCAGTACTTC
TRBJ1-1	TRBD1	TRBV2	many	CASIRTGLNPNTEAFF	TGTGCCAGCATACGGACAGGGCTGAATCCGAACACTGAAGCTTTCTTT
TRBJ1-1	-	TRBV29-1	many	CSVEDPNTEAFF	TGCAGCGTTGAAGATCCGAACACTGAAGCTTTCTTT
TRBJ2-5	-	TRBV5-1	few	CASSVSHQGQYF	TGCGCCAGCAGCGTATCCCACCAGGGCCAGTACTTC
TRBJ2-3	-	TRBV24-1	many	CATSERGTGFTDTQYF	TGTGCCACCAGTGAGCGGGGGACAGGATTCACAGATACGCAGTATTTT
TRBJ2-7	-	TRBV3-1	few	CASSQGCRSYEQYF	TGTGCCAGCAGCCAAGGCTGCCGGTCCTACGAGCAGTACTTC
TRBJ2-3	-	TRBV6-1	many	CASKWTGTDTQYF	TGTGCCAGCAAGTGGACAGGCACAGATACGCAGTATTTT
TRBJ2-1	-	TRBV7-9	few	CASSLFRGNEQFF	TGTGCCAGCAGCTTATTCCGGGGGAATGAGCAGTTCTTC
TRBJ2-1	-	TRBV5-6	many	CASSFGTGALNEQFF	TGTGCCAGCAGCTTCGGGACGGGGGCCCTCAATGAGCAGTTCTTC
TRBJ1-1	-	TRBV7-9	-	CASSMGDAREAFF	TGTGCCAGCAGCATGGGGGACGCTCGGGAAGCTTTCTTT
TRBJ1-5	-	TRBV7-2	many	CASSLEDGVAQHF	TGTGCCAGCAGCTTAGAAGACGGTGTAGCCCAGCATTTT
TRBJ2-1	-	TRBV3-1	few	CASSQGGTVYNEQFF	TGTGCCAGCAGCCAAGGGGGGACGGTCTACAATGAGCAGTTCTTC
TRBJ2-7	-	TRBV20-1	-	CSARDEWGVGEQYF	TGCAGTGCTAGAGATGAGTGGGGGGTCGGCGAGCAGTACTTC
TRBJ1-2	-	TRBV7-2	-	CASSSNSEFYGYTF	TGTGCCAGCAGCTCCAATTCCGAATTTTACGGCTACACCTTC
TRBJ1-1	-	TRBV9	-	CASSVGGDLTEAFF	TGTGCCAGCAGCGTAGGCGGGGATCTCACTGAAGCTTTCTTT
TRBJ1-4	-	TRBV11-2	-	CASSLTVGAWEKLFF	TGTGCCAGCAGCTTAACTGTAGGGGCTTGGGAAAAACTGTTTTTT
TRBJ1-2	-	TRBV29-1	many	CSVETGSYGYTF	TGCAGCGTTGAAACCGGGAGCTATGGCTACACCTTC
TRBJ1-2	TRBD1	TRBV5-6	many	CASSLAMAGGPNYGYTF	TGTGCCAGCAGCTTGGCCATGGCAGGGGGCCCTAACTATGGCTACACCTTC